This T cell receptor beta chain is from a study of vaccination effects on CD4 cells after COVID-19. This clone has only one observation. Antigen specificity is unknown. This CDR3 comprises 16 residues. Trimming took 1 base from V and 0 from J, leaving 13 bases between them. Germline assignment: CDR1 SGHKS and CDR2 YYEKEE (reference sequence). Sequenced by immunoSEQ multiplex PCR; TCRdb stores in-frame clones only, minus some. Of about 25,000 clones listed, 76% are singletons. Pools of viral peptides were used by the ViraFEST assay to expand antigen-specific CD4+ T cells ahead of sequencing. Following culture for roughly 10 days, CD4+ T cells were isolated. Vaccine recipients had no previous SARS-CoV-2 infection; their nucleocapsid antibodies were negative. Cultures used 2.1 million or so PBMC per well, around 9 IU/ml IL-2 and roughly 10 ug/ml peptides.

The rearrangement joins TRBV5-5 to TRBJ1-2; tentative D call: TRBD1 (6 bases). This specimen was CD4+ T cells from PBMCs cultured with HCoV-NL63 spike peptides, taken before COVID-19 vaccination. The receptor's source is a human donor who received a COVID-19 vaccine. DNA for the CDR3: TGTGCCAGCAGCTTGCCTTCTTGGGACACTAACTATGGCTACACCTTC. This gives the protein CASSLPSWDTNYGYTF. Full variable domain (missing parts from reference TRBV5-5 and TRBJ1-2): DAGVTQSPTHLIKTRGQQVTLRCSPISGHKSVSWYQQVLGQGPQFIFQYYEKEERGRGNFPDRFSARQFPNYSSELNVNALLLGDSALYLCASSLPSWDTNYGYTFGSGTRLTVV.